This T cell receptor beta chain is from a study of blood T cell repertoires in COVID-19. About the study: Whether acute or convalescent, the COVID-19 samples came from the United States, Italy and Spain. T cells, B-cell-depleted T cells, or PBMCs supplied cDNA or gDNA.

Sequenced by immunoSEQ multiplex PCR; TCRdb stores in-frame clones only, minus some. The data hold roughly 30,000 clones, with over 70% observed a single time. V gave up 2 bases and J gave up 6 bases; unmatched junction bases: 7. The germline V gene has CDR1 SGHTA and CDR2 FQGNSA. The CDR3 is 16 amino acids. This receptor was identified in a man in his 70s with active COVID-19. What was sequenced was peripheral blood. The gene calls are TRBV7-2 and TRBJ1-6; 7 bases line up with TRBD1. The CDR3 DNA sequence: TGTGCCAGCAGCTTACGCCAGGGGGTTAGTAATTCACCCCTCCACTTT. Its translation is CASSLRQGVSNSPLHF.